These 22 T cell receptor beta chains share one sample of origin, sequenced in a study of blood T cell repertoires in COVID-19. The repertoire was sequenced with immunoSEQ multiplex PCR; TCRdb's copy has only in-frame clones and lacks some. The sample contains about 300,000 clones, roughly 86% of which appear only once. The sample consisted of PBMCs or T cells enriched from blood (not recorded which). Every receptor here comes from a woman aged 45-60 years who had been exposed to COVID-19.

This chain joins TRBV19 and TRBJ1-3, with 8 bases lining up with TRBD1. V lost 7 bases, J lost 0 bases, and 5 bases stayed unmatched. CDR1 is LNHDA and CDR2 is SQIVND in the germline V gene (reference sequence). The CDR3 runs 15 residues. The CDR3 is CASTRDRPSGNTIYF. The CDR3 nucleotides are TGTGCCAGTACTCGGGACAGGCCCTCTGGAAACACCATATATTTT. The whole variable domain, filled in from reference TRBV19 and TRBJ1-3, reads DGGITQSPKYLFRKEGQNVTLSCEQNLNHDAMYWYRQDPGQGLRLIYYSQIVNDFQKGDIAEGYSVSREKKESFPLTVTSAQKNPTAFYLCASTRDRPSGNTIYFGEGSWLTVV.

The rearrangement links TRBV7-2 to TRBJ1-5; a weak D match, TRBD1 (6 bases). Germline lookup yields CDR1 SGHTA and CDR2 FQGNSA. V shed 5 bases and J shed 7 bases, with 12 bases lying between them. The CDR3 is 13 amino acids. CDR3 in amino acids: CASSATGRQPQHF. Written as DNA, the CDR3 is TGTGCCAGCAGCGCTACAGGGCGCCAGCCCCAGCATTTT.

The genes are TRBV25-1 and TRBJ1-2; the match to TRBD1 covers 8 bases. The J segment lost 8 bases and the V segment lost 2 bases, leaving 7 bases of the junction unmatched. The CDR3 is made up of 14 amino acids. Germline V gives CDR1 MGHDK, CDR2 SYGVNS. CDR3: CASSEGQGLRGYTF. The CDR3 DNA reads TGTGCCAGCAGTGAAGGACAGGGACTCCGGGGCTACACCTTC.

The chain couples TRBV15 to TRBJ2-5; D uncertain. This CDR3 contains 15 residues. V was pared by 7 bases and J by 1 base, with 16 bases between. CDR1 LNHNV and CDR2 YYDKDF come from the germline V gene (reference sequence). In DNA form, the CDR3 reads TGTGCCACCATGCGTCGGTCGCGGTCCCAAGAGACCCAGTACTTC. It encodes CATMRRSRSQETQYF. The complete variable domain, with remaining parts taken from reference TRBV15 and TRBJ2-5, reads DAMVIQNPRYQVTQFGKPVTLSCSQTLNHNVMYWYQQKSSQAPKLLFHYYDKDFNNEADTPDNFQSRRPNTSFCFLDIRSPGLGDTAMYLCATMRRSRSQETQYFGPGTRLLVL.

The gene calls are TRBV5-4 and TRBJ1-1; maybe TRBD1 (5 bases). The germline gives CDR1 SGHNT, CDR2 YYREEE (reference sequence). The CDR3 has 14 amino acids. V lost 4 bases and J lost 4, with 14 bases in between. The CDR3 here is CASSVGVEVTEAFF. The CDR3 DNA reads TGTGCCAGCAGCGTGGGGGTCGAGGTCACTGAAGCTTTCTTT.

The chain has TRBV6-5 and TRBJ1-1; D gene uncertain. The germline gives CDR1 MNHEY, CDR2 SVGAGI. V dropped 0 bases and J dropped 3 bases, with 14 bases sitting between them. This CDR3 has 16 residues. For the CDR3, the DNA is TGTGCCAGCAGTTACTCGCCAGTGGAGGCAGACACTGAAGCTTTCTTT. Protein: CASSYSPVEADTEAFF.

The V call is TRBV5-1, the J call TRBJ1-5, with a weak D call TRBD1 (6 bases). The CDR3 totals 13 residues. The germline V and J ends were trimmed by 3 bases and 4 bases, with 8 bases remaining between them. From germline, CDR1 is SGHRS and CDR2 YFSETQ. The DNA for the CDR3 is TGCGCCAGCAGCTCGACAGGTAATCAGCCCCAGCATTTT. It codes for CASSSTGNQPQHF.

V usage is TRBV7-2 and J usage is TRBJ1-5; 7 bases are a match to TRBD1. Germline trimming cut 4 bases from V and 4 bases from J; bases unmatched to any gene: 4. The germline V gene encodes CDR1 SGHTA and CDR2 FQGNSA. The CDR3 contains 14 residues. The CDR3 DNA sequence: TGTGCCAGCAGCTACCAGGGGGGAAATCAGCCCCAGCATTTT. Translating gives CASSYQGGNQPQHF.

V is TRBV29-1 and J is TRBJ2-2, with TRBD1 matching 11 bases. This CDR3 has 13 residues. Germline V gene lookup returns CDR1 SQVTM and CDR2 ANQGSEA. Trimming removed 7 bases from V and 3 bases from J; junction bases left unmatched: 1. CDR3 in amino acids: CSADRGHTGELFF. For the CDR3, the DNA is TGCAGCGCGGACAGGGGGCACACCGGGGAGCTGTTTTTT.

V gene TRBV5-1 combines with J gene TRBJ2-7; 7 bases fit TRBD1. J was trimmed by 2 bases and V by 4 bases; bases with no gene match: 9. The germline gives CDR1 SGHRS, CDR2 YFSETQ. The CDR3 consists of 15 residues. The CDR3 nucleotides are TGCGCCAGCAGCGGAGGACAGGTAGACACCTACGAGCAGTACTTC. Amino acids: CASSGGQVDTYEQYF.

In this sample, this clone turned up once. As DNA, the CDR3 is TGTGCCAGCAGCGCGGACAGGGCCGGAGAGACCCAGTACTTC. This translates into CASSADRAGETQYF. The chain employs TRBV2 and TRBJ2-5; TRBD1 agrees at 8 bases. Germline V gene sequence: CDR1 SNHLY, CDR2 FYNNEI. This CDR3 comprises 14 residues. Losses at the gene ends were 6 bases for V and 4 bases for J; bases not matched to a gene: 7. The complete variable domain, with remaining parts taken from reference TRBV2 and TRBJ2-5, reads EPEVTQTPSHQVTQMGQEVILRCVPISNHLYFYWYRQILGQKVEFLVSFYNNEISEKSEIFDDQFSVERPDGSNFTLKIRSTKLEDSAMYFCASSADRAGETQYFGPGTRLLVL.

The chain couples TRBV12-3 or TRBV12-4 to TRBJ2-3, with D possibly TRBD2 on 6 matching bases. This CDR3 is built from 12 residues. V lost 6 bases and J lost 4, with 8 bases in between. Here the CDR3 reads CASRRGPDTQYF. For the CDR3, the DNA is TGTGCCAGCAGGCGGGGTCCAGATACGCAGTATTTT.

The genes are TRBV2 and TRBJ2-1; 10 nucleotides agree with TRBD2. CDR1 is SNHLY and CDR2 is FYNNEI in the germline V gene. J lost 0 bases, V lost 5 bases, and 1 base had no gene match. The CDR3 covers 15 residues. The CDR3 spells CASSWTSGSYNEQFF. In nucleotides, the CDR3 is TGTGCCAGCAGTTGGACTAGCGGCTCCTACAATGAGCAGTTCTTC.

The rearrangement joins TRBV30 to TRBJ2-3; 13 bases are a match to TRBD2. V shed 1 base and J 3 bases; nucleotides not matched to a gene: 4. The CDR3 contains 16 residues. From germline, CDR1 is GTSNPN and CDR2 SVGIG (reference sequence). The CDR3 DNA follows: TGTGCCTGGAGTGGACTAGCGGGGGGTAGGACAGATACGCAGTATTTT. Translation: CAWSGLAGGRTDTQYF.

This chain's CDR3 is CASSTTGGLAQHF. CDR3 in DNA: TGTGCCAGCAGTACGACAGGGGGCCTGGCCCAGCATTTT. This sequence joins TRBV28 and TRBJ1-5; 10 bases align to TRBD1. V shed 5 bases, J shed 11 bases, and the junction held 6 bases outside the gene matches. Germline assignment: CDR1 MDHEN and CDR2 SYDVKM. CDR3 size: 13 residues.

The chain joins TRBV12-3 or TRBV12-4 to TRBJ2-7, with TRBD2 matching over 8 bases. The J segment lost 7 bases and the V segment lost 4 bases, leaving 3 bases of the junction unmatched. CDR3 length: 12 residues. The CDR3 protein is CASSWSGGEQYF. The CDR3 DNA reads as TGTGCCAGCAGTTGGAGCGGGGGAGAGCAGTACTTC.

V is TRBV7-2 and J is TRBJ2-7; TRBD2 matches 8 bases. The ends lost 4 bases at V and 5 bases at J; junction bases unmatched: 7. The CDR3 runs to 14 residues. The V gene's germline CDR1 is SGHTA and CDR2 FQGNSA. CDR3 region: CASSSLSGVDEQYF. CDR3 sequence (DNA): TGTGCCAGCAGCTCTCTTAGCGGGGTCGACGAGCAGTACTTC.

The V gene is TRBV6-1, the J gene TRBJ1-5; D unclear. CDR1 is MNHNS, CDR2 SASEGT, per germline. This CDR3 has 16 amino acids. V shed 0 bases and J shed 0 bases, with 9 bases lying between them. The CDR3 DNA is TGTGCCAGCAGTGAAGCTGGAGGTTTTAGCAATCAGCCCCAGCATTTT. Protein sequence: CASSEAGGFSNQPQHF.

The CDR3 nucleotides read TGCGCCAGCAGCTTGGTCCAGCGGGGGGCCGATGAGCAGTTCTTC. Its protein product is CASSLVQRGADEQFF. The rearrangement links TRBV5-1 to TRBJ2-1, with TRBD2 matching 9 bases. The V gene's germline CDR1 is SGHRS and CDR2 YFSETQ. Germline trimming cut 0 bases from V and 8 bases from J; bases unmatched to any gene: 6. CDR3 length equals 15 residues.

CDR3 protein: CASSLDNRGNTIYF. CDR3 DNA sequence: TGTGCCAGCAGCTTGGACAACAGGGGAAACACCATATATTTT. The genes are TRBV5-8 and TRBJ1-3; D possibly corresponds to TRBD1 (5 bases). From germline, CDR1 is SGHTS and CDR2 YDEGEE. V lost 0 bases to trimming and J lost 4 bases, with 8 bases between them. The length of the CDR3 is 14 residues.

This chain uses TRBV9 with TRBJ1-6; D may be TRBD1 (5 bases). This CDR3 has 15 amino acids. Trimming removed 0 bases at V and 9 bases at J, with 13 bases between. Germline V gene data show CDR1 as SGDLS and CDR2 as YYNGEE. Here the CDR3 DNA reads TGTGCCAGCAGCGTAGCGGGGGTCGGTCGTTCACCCCTCCACTTT. This codes for CASSVAGVGRSPLHF.

The CDR3 is CASSSGVGLETQYF. The CDR3 nucleotides read TGTGCCAGCAGTTCTGGTGTGGGGCTGGAGACCCAGTACTTC. The chain uses TRBV6-2 or TRBV6-3 and TRBJ2-5, with a weak D call TRBD1 (5 bases). The ends were cut back, 4 bases at V and 5 bases at J, with 14 bases in the middle. From germline, CDR1 is MNHEY and CDR2 SVGEGT. CDR3 length: 14 residues.